Below, 18 T cell receptor beta chains from the same sample are listed, as sequenced in a study of shared clonotypes between healthy human individuals. Terminally differentiated effector memory CD45RA+ cells were excluded by CCR7 positive selection of CD45RO-negative cells. This table comes from immunoSEQ multiplex PCR, and its TCRdb copy is limited to in-frame clones, with some not included. The sample carries approximately 2,000,000 clones, just under 95% recorded once. The sample consisted of naive CD8+ T cells from PBMCs. Source of these receptors: a man in his late teens or twenties in good health. Some clones in this sample may be carry-over from other donors' samples.

This clone was detected a few times. The chain has TRBV5-1 and TRBJ1-1; D is unclear. The CDR3 has 12 residues. CDR1 is SGHRS, CDR2 YFSETQ, per germline. The V end was cut by 4 bases, the J end by 4 bases, with 8 bases between. The DNA for the CDR3 is TGCGCCAGCAGCCCCGACGTCACTGAAGCTTTCTTT. Residues: CASSPDVTEAFF.

The chain joins TRBV27 to TRBJ2-7, with D perhaps TRBD1 or TRBD2 (6 bases each). The CDR3 extends over 17 amino acids. The V end lost 9 bases, the J end lost 4 bases, and 28 bases lay between the germline ends. CDR1 and CDR2 (germline): MNHEY, SMNVEV (reference sequence). Written as DNA, the CDR3 is TGTGCCAGTCATACGTTTTTGGGGGGCGCGATCGGTTACGAGCAGTACTTC. Translated: CASHTFLGGAIGYEQYF.

The gene calls are TRBV2 and TRBJ1-4, with a possible D match to TRBD1 (5 bases). The germline gives CDR1 SNHLY, CDR2 FYNNEI. V was cut by 2 bases and J by 2 bases, with 12 bases left in between. This CDR3 spans 16 amino acids. The CDR3, as DNA: TGTGCCAGCAGTGAAAGGGGAGAGGGGACTAATGAAAAACTGTTTTTT. Amino acid sequence: CASSERGEGTNEKLFF.

This chain links TRBV13 with TRBJ2-7, with D possibly matching TRBD1 (6 bases). CDR3 size: 16 residues. Germline V CDR1 and CDR2: PRHDT, FYEKMQ (reference sequence). The V gene lost 5 bases and the J gene lost 0 bases, with 17 bases spanning the gap. The CDR3 DNA reads TGTGCCAGCAGCCTGAGGGGGTATCTCACCTCCTACGAGCAGTACTTC. This translates into CASSLRGYLTSYEQYF.

The chain has TRBV19 and TRBJ2-4; no firm D call. The V end lost 3 bases, the J end lost 0 bases, and 12 bases lay between the germline ends. The germline gives CDR1 LNHDA, CDR2 SQIVND (reference sequence). The CDR3 has 16 amino acids. This CDR3 reads CASSIGQSLAKNIQYF. The CDR3 DNA reads TGTGCCAGTAGTATCGGGCAGTCTCTAGCCAAAAACATTCAGTACTTC.

This chain uses TRBV7-3 with TRBJ2-7, with 11 positions matching TRBD1. With V trimmed by 5 bases and J by 2 bases, 5 bases remained unmatched. Per the germline V gene, CDR1 is SGHTA and CDR2 is FQGTGA. The CDR3 extends over 15 amino acids. CDR3 amino acids: CASSAGQGATYEQYF. The CDR3 nucleotides read TGTGCCAGCAGCGCTGGACAGGGGGCGACCTACGAGCAGTACTTC.

The rearrangement joins TRBV27 to TRBJ2-2, with TRBD2 matching 14 bases. Germline CDR1 MNHEY, CDR2 SMNVEV (reference sequence). The CDR3 sequence is 20 residues long. Trimming removed 5 bases from V and 3 bases from J; junction bases left unmatched: 14. The CDR3: CASSARPGLAGEVYTGELFF. The CDR3 nucleotides are TGTGCCAGCAGTGCAAGACCGGGACTAGCGGGAGAGGTGTACACCGGGGAGCTGTTTTTT.

The chain links TRBV29-1 to TRBJ2-5, with 12 bases that match TRBD1. Trimming took 6 bases from V and 5 from J; bases not matched to a gene: 13. The CDR3 length is 16 residues. The V gene's germline CDR1 is SQVTM and CDR2 ANQGSEA. CDR3 in amino acids: CSVVRDRGLNSETQYF. The CDR3 DNA follows: TGCAGCGTCGTCCGGGACAGGGGGCTTAATAGTGAGACCCAGTACTTC.

The chain joins TRBV10-3 to TRBJ2-1; 10 bases line up with TRBD2. CDR1 ENHRY and CDR2 SYGVKD come from the germline V gene. CDR3 length: 15 amino acids. V trimming: 7 bases; J trimming: 2 bases; junction bases outside the gene matches: 5. The CDR3 coding sequence is TGTGCCATCAAGGTTAGCGGGAGGCCCTACAATGAGCAGTTCTTC. Translating it yields CAIKVSGRPYNEQFF.

The genes are TRBV9 and TRBJ2-1; weak D call: TRBD2 (6 bases). Trimming removed 3 bases at V and 3 bases at J, with 10 bases between. The germline CDR1 and CDR2 sequences are SGDLS and YYNGEE. This CDR3 has 14 amino acids. This chain's CDR3 is CASSAGESYNEQFF. CDR3 DNA: TGTGCCAGCAGCGCGGGGGAAAGCTACAATGAGCAGTTCTTC. The full variable domain, its missing parts supplied by reference TRBV9 and TRBJ2-1, is DSGVTQTPKHLITATGQRVTLRCSPRSGDLSVYWYQQSLDQGLQFLIQYYNGEERAKGNILERFSAQQFPDLHSELNLSSLELGDSALYFCASSAGESYNEQFFGPGTRLTVL.

J is TRBJ2-2 and V is TRBV7-3; 7 bases match TRBD2. V gave up 0 bases and J gave up 4 bases; unmatched junction bases: 8. Germline V lookup: CDR1 SGHTA, CDR2 FQGTGA. This CDR3 contains 17 residues. The CDR3 protein is CASSLTLAGVRTGELFF. The CDR3 coding sequence is TGTGCCAGCAGCTTAACGTTGGCGGGAGTACGCACCGGGGAGCTGTTTTTT.

The rearrangement uses TRBV5-4 and TRBJ2-7; D is undetermined. V lost 2 bases to trimming and J lost 0 bases, with 0 bases between them. CDR1 is SGHNT and CDR2 is YYREEE in the germline V gene (reference sequence). This CDR3 region has 11 residues. The CDR3 sequence is CASSFSYEQYF. The CDR3 nucleotides read TGTGCCAGCAGCTTCTCCTACGAGCAGTACTTC. Looking up the rest from reference TRBV5-4 and TRBJ2-7 gives the full variable domain: ETGVTQSPTHLIKTRGQQVTLRCSSQSGHNTVSWYQQALGQGPQFIFQYYREEENGRGNFPPRFSGLQFPNYSSELNVNALELDDSALYLCASSFSYEQYFGPGTRLTVT.

In its sample, this clone was seen a few times. The chain couples TRBV4-1 to TRBJ1-1; 7 nucleotides align to TRBD1. Germline lookup yields CDR1 MGHRA and CDR2 YSYEKL. V was pared by 4 bases and J by 1 base, with 6 bases of the junction left unmatched. The CDR3 is 15 amino acids. The CDR3 sequence is CASSLPGQRNTEAFF. The CDR3 DNA is TGCGCCAGCAGCCTCCCGGGACAGCGGAACACTGAAGCTTTCTTT.

J is TRBJ1-4 and V is TRBV29-1, with 7 bases matching TRBD1. CDR3 size: 15 residues. Germline loops: CDR1 SQVTM, CDR2 ANQGSEA. The V and J ends lost 2 bases and 4 bases, in that order; junction bases with no gene match: 7. The CDR3 protein is CSVEITGAGNEKLFF. The CDR3 DNA reads as TGCAGCGTTGAAATAACAGGGGCCGGTAATGAAAAACTGTTTTTT.

CDR3 protein: CASSSKTGTEIEAFF. The CDR3, as DNA: TGTGCCAGCAGCTCAAAGACCGGGACAGAGATTGAAGCTTTCTTT. This sequence joins TRBV13 and TRBJ1-1; TRBD1 aligns across 7 bases. CDR1 is PRHDT, CDR2 FYEKMQ, per germline (reference sequence). The V and J ends lost 4 bases and 7 bases, in that order; junction bases with no gene match: 12. This CDR3 has 15 residues.

CDR3 amino acids: CASRGWGGETEAFF. The DNA of the CDR3 is TGTGCCAGCAGGGGTTGGGGCGGGGAGACTGAAGCTTTCTTT. The gene calls are TRBV27 and TRBJ1-1; tentatively, D is TRBD1 (5 bases). Trimming left V 6 bases short and J 5 bases short, with 16 bases between. This CDR3 region has 14 residues. Germline loops: CDR1 MNHEY, CDR2 SMNVEV (reference sequence).

This clone was recorded a few times. The rearrangement joins TRBV27 to TRBJ1-5; TRBD1 is a possible D gene (5 bases). The germline V gene has CDR1 MNHEY and CDR2 SMNVEV (reference sequence). Trimming shortened V by 2 bases and J by 7 bases, and 12 bases separated the two germline ends. The CDR3 is 14 amino acids. In DNA, the CDR3 is TGTGCCAGCAGTTTAGGAAGGGGTTGGCAGCCCCAGCATTTT. Protein sequence: CASSLGRGWQPQHF.

This rearrangement joins TRBV7-6 to TRBJ1-1; possibly TRBD1 for D (6 bases). Germline lookup yields CDR1 SGHVS and CDR2 FNYEAQ. There are 17 residues in the CDR3. Between the trimmed V and J ends, which lost 0 bases and 5 bases, there was a span of 19 bases. The CDR3, as DNA: TGTGCCAGCAGCTTAGCGCTTGTGGGGCAGGGGCGGACTGAAGCTTTCTTT. It is translated as CASSLALVGQGRTEAFF.